The present TCR beta chain was sequenced within a study of cytomegalovirus exposure and HLA in healthy donors. In the PCR, 60 Vbeta and 13 Jbeta primers were used. TCRdb's table, derived via immunoSEQ multiplex PCR, lists solely in-frame clones and lacks some. The profile shows 200,000 or so clones, 70% to 85% of them singletons. This clone was picked up one time. Antigen: not known. This CDR3 has 14 residues. Germline values: CDR1 MNHNY, CDR2 SVGAGI (reference sequence). Trimming left V 5 bases short and J 3 bases short, with 12 bases between. Study findings and constraints: The study listed under 200 cytomegalovirus-associated TCR beta chains.

The chain has TRBV6-6 and TRBJ2-3; a possible D gene is TRBD2 (6 bases). The sample consisted of PBMCs. The clonotype comes from a boy between 2 and 15 years old in good health and CMV-seronegative. The CDR3 region has the DNA TGTGCCAGCAGTACGGGACTTACTACAGATACGCAGTATTTT. It is translated as CASSTGLTTDTQYF.